This is a list of T cell receptor beta chains from one sample in a study of identical twins. A single record per CDR3 protein comes from TCRdb applying MiXCR to the 5' RACE reads. The table has 650,000 to 750,000 distinct CDR3 sequences, around 21% seen once. These data also featured in a second study, about T cells expressing NK-cell markers.

The sequencing input was PBMCs. All receptors come from a woman under 30 in good health. The CDR3 runs from the conserved cysteine through the conserved F or W. D genes are given only for firm matches. Not every row has a clone size; where given, it reads once, few, many or a size class.

d_call: TRBD2
v_call: TRBV7-9
clone_size: many
j_call: TRBJ2-7
cdr3_nt: TGTGCCACCAAATTAGAGAGCGGGAGGACCCAAGGCGAGCAGTACTTC
cdr3_aa: CATKLESGRTQGEQYF

d_call: TRBD2
v_call: TRBV12-3/TRBV12-4
clone_size: NA
j_call: TRBJ2-7
cdr3_nt: TGTGCCAGCACCATCCCCCCTAGCGGGGGGACCTTATACTCCTACGAGCAGTACTTC
cdr3_aa: CASTIPPSGGTLYSYEQYF

d_call: TRBD2
v_call: TRBV5-5
clone_size: NA
j_call: TRBJ2-7
cdr3_nt: TGTGCCAGCAGCGCGCGGCGGGGGGAACATTCCGAGCAGTACTTC
cdr3_aa: CASSARRGEHSEQYF

d_call: TRBD1
v_call: TRBV12-3/TRBV12-4
clone_size: few
j_call: TRBJ1-2
cdr3_nt: TGTGCCAGCAGGAGGACAGGGGCTAACAGTGGCTACACCTTC
cdr3_aa: CASRRTGANSGYTF

d_call: NA
v_call: TRBV11-2
clone_size: NA
j_call: TRBJ2-1
cdr3_nt: TGTGCCAGCAGCGCCGGGACACCTATTTACTACAATGAGCAGTTCTTC
cdr3_aa: CASSAGTPIYYNEQFF

d_call: NA
v_call: TRBV5-1
clone_size: few
j_call: TRBJ2-5
cdr3_nt: NA
cdr3_aa: CASSSVPAQETQYF

d_call: TRBD1
v_call: TRBV10-2
clone_size: NA
j_call: TRBJ1-6
cdr3_nt: TGCGCCAGCGTTGATCGACAGGGTGCAAATTCACCCCTCCACTTT
cdr3_aa: CASVDRQGANSPLHF

d_call: NA
v_call: TRBV5-1
clone_size: few
j_call: TRBJ2-3
cdr3_nt: TGCGCCAGCAGCTTGGAAGGGGCAGAGAATACGCAGTATTTT
cdr3_aa: CASSLEGAENTQYF

d_call: NA
v_call: TRBV21-1
clone_size: few
j_call: TRBJ1-1
cdr3_nt: TGTGCCAGCAAGACAGGCCAACCTATGAACACTGAAGCTTTCTTT
cdr3_aa: CASKTGQPMNTEAFF

d_call: NA
v_call: TRBV5-1
clone_size: many
j_call: TRBJ2-3
cdr3_nt: TGCGCCAGCAGCCTTGGACCTCCGGGAGATACGCAGTATTTT
cdr3_aa: CASSLGPPGDTQYF

d_call: TRBD1
v_call: TRBV4-3
clone_size: few
j_call: TRBJ2-1
cdr3_nt: TGCGCCAGCTCCCCTCCGGGACAGGGGGCCCATGAGCAGTTCTTC
cdr3_aa: CASSPPGQGAHEQFF

d_call: NA
v_call: TRBV20-1
clone_size: NA
j_call: TRBJ2-1
cdr3_nt: TGCAGTGCTAGTGATACCCCGGGCCCTACCCAGTTCTTC
cdr3_aa: CSASDTPGPTQFF

d_call: TRBD1
v_call: TRBV7-3
clone_size: NA
j_call: TRBJ2-1
cdr3_nt: TGTGCCAGCAGCTTAAACAGGGGGAGCTACAATGAGCAGTTCTTC
cdr3_aa: CASSLNRGSYNEQFF

d_call: TRBD1
v_call: TRBV5-1
clone_size: many
j_call: TRBJ1-2
cdr3_nt: TGCGCCAGCAGCTTGGATCCAGGGGGCGCGCGTGGCTACACCTTC
cdr3_aa: CASSLDPGGARGYTF

d_call: TRBD2
v_call: TRBV20-1
clone_size: NA
j_call: TRBJ2-4
cdr3_nt: TGCAGTGCTAGAGCCCGTTCAGGACTAGCGGGGGGGAAAAACATTCAGTACTTC
cdr3_aa: CSARARSGLAGGKNIQYF

d_call: TRBD2
v_call: TRBV15
clone_size: NA
j_call: TRBJ2-1
cdr3_nt: TGTGCCACCAGCAGAGAGCCGGGACTAGCGGGGACCTCCTACAATGAGCAGTTCTTC
cdr3_aa: CATSREPGLAGTSYNEQFF

d_call: NA
v_call: TRBV6-5
clone_size: few
j_call: TRBJ2-3
cdr3_nt: TGTGCCAGCAATTCGGGACACCGGGCCTACACAGATACGCAGTATTTT
cdr3_aa: CASNSGHRAYTDTQYF

d_call: NA
v_call: TRBV11-2
clone_size: NA
j_call: TRBJ2-5
cdr3_nt: TGTGCCAGCAGCCTAGGGACTGCACGGGCAGAGACCCAGTACTTC
cdr3_aa: CASSLGTARAETQYF

d_call: NA
v_call: TRBV12-3/TRBV12-4
clone_size: few
j_call: TRBJ1-6
cdr3_nt: TGTGCCAGCAGTTTCGGGCAGGGGCATTCACCCCTCCACTTT
cdr3_aa: CASSFGQGHSPLHF

d_call: NA
v_call: TRBV5-6
clone_size: few
j_call: TRBJ2-4
cdr3_nt: TGTGCCAGCAGCTCTAAGAAACGGGACATTCAGTACTTC
cdr3_aa: CASSSKKRDIQYF

d_call: NA
v_call: TRBV20-1
clone_size: few
j_call: TRBJ2-5
cdr3_nt: TGCTCGGCTAGGGGGGGCTCGGTAACCCAGTACTTC
cdr3_aa: CSARGGSVTQYF

d_call: NA
v_call: TRBV6-5
clone_size: NA
j_call: TRBJ1-6
cdr3_nt: TGTGCCAGCAGTTACTCCGCTAATTCACCCCTCCACTTT
cdr3_aa: CASSYSANSPLHF

d_call: TRBD1
v_call: TRBV20-1
clone_size: NA
j_call: TRBJ1-2
cdr3_nt: TGCAGTGCTAGCCTGACCGGGACAGAATATGGCTACACCTTC
cdr3_aa: CSASLTGTEYGYTF

d_call: NA
v_call: TRBV15
clone_size: many
j_call: TRBJ2-2
cdr3_nt: TGTGCCACCAGCAGAGGAGGTTGGGGTACGAAAGACACCGGGGAGCTGTTTTTT
cdr3_aa: CATSRGGWGTKDTGELFF

d_call: NA
v_call: TRBV5-1
clone_size: many
j_call: TRBJ2-2
cdr3_nt: TGTGCCAGCAGTCTTCTTCAGAACACCGGGGAGCTGTTTTTT
cdr3_aa: CASSLLQNTGELFF

d_call: NA
v_call: TRBV5-5
clone_size: NA
j_call: TRBJ2-1
cdr3_nt: TGTGCCAGCAGCTTGGCCGGGGTAGAAAAGTTCTTC
cdr3_aa: CASSLAGVEKFF

d_call: NA
v_call: TRBV7-2
clone_size: many
j_call: TRBJ1-1
cdr3_nt: TGTGCCAGCAGGTCCGCCGAGAACACTGAAGCTTTCTTT
cdr3_aa: CASRSAENTEAFF

d_call: NA
v_call: TRBV29-1
clone_size: many
j_call: TRBJ2-1
cdr3_nt: TGCAGCCTTGCCCCGGACAGCTCCTACAATGAGCAGTTCTTC
cdr3_aa: CSLAPDSSYNEQFF

d_call: NA
v_call: TRBV29-1
clone_size: NA
j_call: TRBJ1-5
cdr3_nt: TGCAGCGGAGGACAGCTTAGCAATCAGCCCCAGCATTTT
cdr3_aa: CSGGQLSNQPQHF

d_call: NA
v_call: TRBV20-1
clone_size: NA
j_call: TRBJ1-1
cdr3_nt: TGCAGTGCCCAACCGGATAGGTTGGTCACTGAAGCTTTCTTT
cdr3_aa: CSAQPDRLVTEAFF

d_call: TRBD2
v_call: TRBV4-3
clone_size: many
j_call: TRBJ2-7
cdr3_nt: TGCGCCAGCAGCCGAGGGACTAGCGCATCCTACGAGCAGTACTTC
cdr3_aa: CASSRGTSASYEQYF

d_call: NA
v_call: TRBV5-1
clone_size: many
j_call: TRBJ1-2
cdr3_nt: TGCGCCAGCAGCTTGGTTCCGTCCTTCGGCTACACCTTC
cdr3_aa: CASSLVPSFGYTF

d_call: NA
v_call: TRBV6-1
clone_size: NA
j_call: TRBJ1-2
cdr3_nt: TGTGCCAGTAAGAGGGGATTGGACTATGGCTACACCTTC
cdr3_aa: CASKRGLDYGYTF

d_call: TRBD1
v_call: TRBV6-6
clone_size: NA
j_call: TRBJ2-7
cdr3_nt: TGTGCCAGCAGGGACGGGACAGCCTACGAGCAGTACTTC
cdr3_aa: CASRDGTAYEQYF

d_call: NA
v_call: TRBV29-1
clone_size: many
j_call: TRBJ2-3
cdr3_nt: TGCAGCTCTTCTCTTACACCCAGTCCCAGGGCGCAGTATTTT
cdr3_aa: CSSSLTPSPRAQYF

d_call: NA
v_call: TRBV7-2
clone_size: NA
j_call: TRBJ2-1
cdr3_nt: TGTGCCAGCAGCCTCGGGGGCACTGAATACAATGAGCAGTTCTTC
cdr3_aa: CASSLGGTEYNEQFF

d_call: NA
v_call: TRBV5-1
clone_size: few
j_call: TRBJ1-1
cdr3_nt: TGCGCCAGCAGCTCCGCCCCCAACACTGAAGCTTTCTTT
cdr3_aa: CASSSAPNTEAFF

d_call: NA
v_call: TRBV6-2/TRBV6-3
clone_size: many
j_call: TRBJ2-7
cdr3_nt: TGTGCCAGCAGGGCTGCATTGGTACCCTACGAGCAGTACTTC
cdr3_aa: CASRAALVPYEQYF

d_call: NA
v_call: TRBV7-9
clone_size: few
j_call: TRBJ2-7
cdr3_nt: TGTGCCAGCAGCACTGCTGAGGGGACGCGGGCTAAGGAGCAGTACTTC
cdr3_aa: CASSTAEGTRAKEQYF

d_call: TRBD2
v_call: TRBV12-3/TRBV12-4
clone_size: NA
j_call: TRBJ2-1
cdr3_nt: TGTGCCAGCAGTTTAGCCCGCGGGGGGGTCCCTTACAATGAGCAGTTCTTC
cdr3_aa: CASSLARGGVPYNEQFF

d_call: NA
v_call: TRBV12-3/TRBV12-4
clone_size: NA
j_call: TRBJ2-1
cdr3_nt: TGTGCCAGCAGCCCGGGTAAGGGGCACAATGAGCAGTTCTTC
cdr3_aa: CASSPGKGHNEQFF

d_call: NA
v_call: TRBV20-1
clone_size: NA
j_call: TRBJ2-7
cdr3_nt: TGCAGTGCCGAGATCGACAGGCTCTCCTACGAGCAGTACTTC
cdr3_aa: CSAEIDRLSYEQYF

d_call: TRBD2
v_call: TRBV29-1
clone_size: many
j_call: TRBJ2-7
cdr3_nt: TGCAGCATAGCGGGTGTCGGGCCCTACGAGCAGTACTTC
cdr3_aa: CSIAGVGPYEQYF

d_call: TRBD2
v_call: TRBV7-2
clone_size: NA
j_call: TRBJ2-3
cdr3_nt: TGTGCCAGCAGCTTAGCGGATCGGGGACTAGCGGGAGCCAATACGCAGTATTTT
cdr3_aa: CASSLADRGLAGANTQYF

d_call: TRBD2
v_call: TRBV12-3/TRBV12-4
clone_size: NA
j_call: TRBJ2-5
cdr3_nt: TGTGCCAGCAGTGATGGGACTAGCGGGAGGTGGAGAGAGACCCAGTACTTC
cdr3_aa: CASSDGTSGRWRETQYF

d_call: NA
v_call: TRBV12-3/TRBV12-4
clone_size: few
j_call: TRBJ2-7
cdr3_nt: TGTGCCAGCAGTCCGGGTCGGGGGCAGTACTTC
cdr3_aa: CASSPGRGQYF

d_call: NA
v_call: TRBV10-3
clone_size: NA
j_call: TRBJ2-3
cdr3_nt: TGTGCCATCAGTTTTCCCGGGATGGGCACAGATACGCAGTATTTT
cdr3_aa: CAISFPGMGTDTQYF

d_call: NA
v_call: TRBV9
clone_size: few
j_call: TRBJ2-3
cdr3_nt: TGTGCCAGCAGCCCCAAAGGCTACCACACAGATACGCAGTATTTT
cdr3_aa: CASSPKGYHTDTQYF

d_call: NA
v_call: TRBV9
clone_size: few
j_call: TRBJ2-7
cdr3_nt: TGTGCCAGCAGCGCATCGCCCGCCTACGAGCAGTACTTC
cdr3_aa: CASSASPAYEQYF

d_call: NA
v_call: TRBV7-9
clone_size: few
j_call: TRBJ2-7
cdr3_nt: TGTGCCAGCAGCTTTGCTGGGGACGGCGGATACGAGCAGTACTTC
cdr3_aa: CASSFAGDGGYEQYF

d_call: NA
v_call: TRBV12-3/TRBV12-4
clone_size: NA
j_call: TRBJ2-1
cdr3_nt: TGTGCCAGCAGTTTAGCGTGGGCTTACAATGAGCAGTTCTTC
cdr3_aa: CASSLAWAYNEQFF

d_call: NA
v_call: TRBV6-5
clone_size: NA
j_call: TRBJ2-7
cdr3_nt: TGTGCCAGCAGTTACTCTAGGACATACTACGAGCAGTACTTC
cdr3_aa: CASSYSRTYYEQYF

d_call: TRBD2
v_call: TRBV13
clone_size: NA
j_call: TRBJ2-3
cdr3_nt: TGTGCCAGCAGCTCAGGTCTAGCGGGGGGATCCACAGATACGCAGTATTTT
cdr3_aa: CASSSGLAGGSTDTQYF

d_call: NA
v_call: TRBV18
clone_size: few
j_call: TRBJ1-1
cdr3_nt: TGTGCCAGCTCACCCCGGACCGACGGGACTGAAGCTTTCTTT
cdr3_aa: CASSPRTDGTEAFF

d_call: NA
v_call: TRBV24-1
clone_size: few
j_call: TRBJ2-2
cdr3_nt: TGTGCCACCAGTGATCCCCGCCAGGGCACCGGGGAGCTGTTTTTT
cdr3_aa: CATSDPRQGTGELFF